Presented here are 19 T cell receptor beta chains from one specimen sequenced in a study of regulatory T cells in long-lasting Graves disease. Researchers made TCR beta libraries by using iRepertoire HTBI primers and running Arm-PCR on CDR3 regions. From the multiplex PCR reads, TCRdb called clonotypes with MiXCR, one entry per CDR3 protein. The sample includes approximately 440,000 distinct CDR3 sequences, about 17% of them seen just once. Documented time point: newly diagnosed GD, antithyroid drugs for less than 3 months. PBMC RNA was the source of the TCR library. A further study also used this sample, focusing on T cells in Graves' hyperthyroidism and ophthalmopathy.

Sequences were derived from peripheral blood mononuclear cells (PBMCs), sampled at new diagnosis, from a patient treated with antithyroid drugs. These receptors were collected from a middle-aged man with Graves disease.

This clonotype has a count of ten or more. V and J are TRBV20-1 and TRBJ2-1, with TRBD2 matching over 15 bases. The germline gives CDR1 DFQATT, CDR2 SNEGSKA (reference sequence). The CDR3 runs to 15 residues. After removal of 4 bases from V and 8 bases from J, the junction contained 6 bases not matched to a gene. CDR3: CSATGTSGRRDEQFF. In DNA form, the CDR3 reads TGCAGTGCTACGGGGACTAGCGGGAGGCGGGATGAGCAGTTCTTC.

This clonotype has a count of ten or more. The chain couples TRBV20-1 to TRBJ1-1, with no clear D. The CDR3 totals 11 residues. The germline gives CDR1 DFQATT, CDR2 SNEGSKA (reference sequence). Trimming stripped 3 bases from V and 4 bases from J, with 6 bases between. The CDR3, as DNA: TGCAGTGCTAGGGTTGTCACTGAAGCTTTCTTT. Its protein is CSARVVTEAFF.

Concerning this clonotype itself: This may be a read error: a much more frequent sequence differs by one nucleotide. The CDR3 does not close with the conserved phenylalanine or tryptophan, likely indicating a read error. This chain links TRBV6-2 or TRBV6-3 with TRBJ2-7, with TRBD2 identical over 14 bases. Germline V gene sequence: CDR1 MNHEY, CDR2 SVGEGT. The trim removed 2 bases at V and 3 bases at J, leaving 0 bases unmatched. This CDR3 has 15 residues. The CDR3 nucleotides are TGTGCCAGCAGTTACGGACTAGCGGGAGGCTACGAGCAGTACCTC. This translates into CASSYGLAGGYEQYL.

The chain uses TRBV27 and TRBJ2-7; 10 nucleotides agree with TRBD2. Trimming took 4 bases from V and 0 from J; bases not matched to a gene: 9. Germline CDR1 MNHEY, CDR2 SMNVEV (reference sequence). The CDR3 is 17 residues long. The CDR3 is CASSSLRTSGYSYEQYF. The CDR3 DNA reads TGTGCCAGCAGTTCCCTAAGGACTAGCGGATACTCCTACGAGCAGTACTTC.

In its sample, this clonotype was seen many times. The chain uses TRBV5-1 and TRBJ2-3, with D possibly being TRBD2 (5 bases). With 1 base removed from V and 3 bases from J, the gap between germline ends came to 15 bases. Germline V gene lookup returns CDR1 SGHRS and CDR2 YFSETQ. This CDR3 has 16 residues. The CDR3 sequence: CASSLLTGMGTDTQYF. Written as DNA, the CDR3 is TGCGCCAGCAGCTTGCTTACGGGAATGGGAACAGATACGCAGTATTTT.

This clonotype has at least ten counts. The chain combines TRBV20-1 with TRBJ2-2; tentatively, D is TRBD1 (5 bases). The CDR3 covers 15 residues. V lost 6 bases, J lost 0 bases, and 14 bases lay in between. Looked up from germline, CDR1 is DFQATT and CDR2 is SNEGSKA (reference sequence). CDR3 bases: TGCAGTGCGAATGGACATAACGCGAACACCGGGGAGCTGTTTTTT. Protein product: CSANGHNANTGELFF.

The chain employs TRBV12-3 or TRBV12-4 and TRBJ2-2, with D maybe TRBD2 (5 bases). This CDR3 is 12 amino acids long. V lost 6 bases to trimming and J lost 7 bases, with 9 bases between them. The CDR3 nucleotides are TGTGCCAGCAGGATAGGAGGCGGGGAGCTGTTTTTT. Its protein is CASRIGGGELFF.

This chain uses TRBV6-2 or TRBV6-3 with TRBJ1-3; D perhaps matches TRBD1 (5 bases). The V end was cut by 0 bases, the J end by 4 bases, with 10 bases between. CDR1 is MNHEY, CDR2 SVGEGT, per germline. The CDR3 contains 15 residues. CDR3 amino acids: CASSYSVGTGNTIYF. The CDR3 bases are TGTGCCAGCAGTTACTCGGTGGGGACCGGAAACACCATATATTTT.

This clonotype has only a few counts. The J gene is TRBJ1-2, the V gene TRBV20-1; perhaps TRBD1 as D (6 bases). Trimming took 5 bases from V and 2 from J, leaving 12 bases between them. The CDR3 spans 13 residues. Per germline, CDR1 DFQATT and CDR2 SNEGSKA (reference sequence). For the CDR3, the DNA is TGCAGTGCTCCTCAGAGGGGGAACTATGGCTACACCTTC. Protein: CSAPQRGNYGYTF.

This clonotype was detected once. The rearrangement joins TRBV7-3 to TRBJ1-1; TRBD1 matches 7 bases. V was clipped by 5 bases and J by 3 bases; unmatched bases: 9. CDR1 is SGHTA, CDR2 FQGTGA, per germline. CDR3 size: 15 residues. CDR3 in DNA: TGTGCCAGCAGCCCGGAGGGGACAGACCACACTGAAGCTTTCTTT. This gives the protein CASSPEGTDHTEAFF. The variable domain in full, completed from reference TRBV7-3 and TRBJ1-1, reads GAGVSQTPSNKVTEKGKYVELRCDPISGHTALYWYRQSLGQGPEFLIYFQGTGAADDSGLPNDRFFAVRPEGSVSTLKIQRTERGDSAVYLCASSPEGTDHTEAFFGQGTRLTVV.

The sample holds many counts of this clonotype. V gene TRBV30 combines with J gene TRBJ1-5, with D possibly TRBD1 on 6 matching bases. This CDR3 comprises 15 residues. V lost 2 bases and J 6 bases, leaving 17 bases between the germline ends. Germline V gene lookup returns CDR1 GTSNPN and CDR2 SVGIG (reference sequence). This chain's CDR3 is CAWSKGRGDRQPQHF. The CDR3, as DNA: TGTGCCTGGAGTAAGGGCAGGGGAGATCGTCAGCCCCAGCATTTT.

This clonotype was seen at least ten times. The CDR3 coding sequence is TGTGCCAGCAGCTTAGATCGAGAGGGAGAGGCTTTCTTT. This gives the protein CASSLDREGEAFF. The genes are TRBV11-2 and TRBJ1-1, with unresolved D. Trimming cost V 0 bases and J 11 bases, with 13 bases left between them. Germline V gene sequence: CDR1 SGHAT, CDR2 FQNNGV. This CDR3 contains 13 residues.

The DNA of the CDR3 is TGTGCCTGGAGTGTAACAAGCGGAAACACCATATATTTT. As protein: CAWSVTSGNTIYF. This chain links TRBV30 with TRBJ1-3, with no clear D. Trimming left V 0 bases short and J 4 bases short, with 7 bases between. Per germline, CDR1 GTSNPN and CDR2 SVGIG (reference sequence). The CDR3 is 13 residues long.

In this sample, this clonotype turned up many times. In DNA, the CDR3 is TGTGCCATCAGAGGGACAGGGGCCCACTACGAGCAGTACTTC. It yields the protein CAIRGTGAHYEQYF. The chain is built from TRBV10-3 and TRBJ2-7; 10 nucleotides line up with TRBD1. There are 14 residues in the CDR3. V was clipped by 6 bases and J by 3 bases; unmatched bases: 5. Germline-derived CDR1 and CDR2 are ENHRY and SYGVKD.

This clonotype has a handful of counts. With a much larger clone just one base away, this may be a read error. No conserved phenylalanine or tryptophan is present at the end of the CDR3, so a read error is the likely explanation. The chain links TRBV30 to TRBJ1-2; the D gene is possibly TRBD1 (5 bases). This CDR3 region has 14 residues. Germline CDR1 and CDR2: GTSNPN and SVGIG (reference sequence). V lost 0 bases and J lost 5, with 13 bases in between. CDR3 sequence (DNA): TGTGCCTGGAGTGTAACGGGGGGAGGATATGGCTACACCTGC. This translates into CAWSVTGGGYGYTC.

As concerns this clonotype: A much larger clone differs from this one at a single base, so this may be a read error. As DNA, the CDR3 is TGTGCCAGCAGCTTAGACCCTCGCCACCGGGGGGACATTCAGTACTTC. Translating it yields CASSLDPRHRGDIQYF. This chain uses TRBV13 with TRBJ2-4, with 7 bases identical to TRBD2. V was clipped by 1 base and J by 8 bases; unmatched bases: 11. The CDR3 loop spans 16 amino acids. Germline V lookup: CDR1 PRHDT, CDR2 FYEKMQ (reference sequence).

The table lists this clonotype with a few counts. J is TRBJ1-5 and V is TRBV7-2; D gene unclear. From germline, CDR1 is SGHTA and CDR2 FQGNSA. CDR3 length equals 13 residues. With 4 bases removed from V and 9 bases from J, the gap between germline ends came to 13 bases. This CDR3 reads CASSSRTEVPQHF. CDR3 nucleotide sequence: TGTGCCAGCAGCTCACGGACTGAGGTGCCCCAGCATTTT.

The chain links TRBV12-3 or TRBV12-4 to TRBJ2-3; D possibly corresponds to TRBD2 (5 bases). The V gene lost 6 bases and the J gene lost 2 bases, with 9 bases spanning the gap. The CDR3 runs to 13 residues. The CDR3, as DNA: TGTGCCAGCAGAGCTAGCCCCACAGATACGCAGTATTTT. This codes for CASRASPTDTQYF.

V is TRBV18 and J is TRBJ1-5, with 7 positions matching TRBD1. The J segment lost 6 bases and the V segment lost 4 bases, leaving 9 bases of the junction unmatched. The CDR3 spans 15 residues. CDR1 is KGHSH and CDR2 is LQKENI in the germline V gene. CDR3 DNA sequence: TGTGCCAGCTCACTTGGACAGGAGATAAGTCAGCCCCAGCATTTT. This encodes CASSLGQEISQPQHF. The full variable domain, in which reference TRBV18 and TRBJ1-5 provide the parts outside the CDR3, is NAGVMQNPRHLVRRRGQEARLRCSPMKGHSHVYWYRQLPEEGLKFMVYLQKENIIDESGMPKERFSAEFPKEGPSILRIQQVVRGDSAAYFCASSLGQEISQPQHFGDGTRLSIL.